This record covers a single T cell receptor (beta chain). Its target is unknown. The data are from a study of early T cells in non-severe SARS-CoV-2 infection. Overall study: Whole-blood bulk RNA, unsorted, was sequenced, and chains were unpaired.

With 0 bases removed from V and 8 bases from J, the gap between germline ends came to 13 bases. The CDR3 is made up of 14 amino acids. CDR1 is DFQATT, CDR2 SNEGSKA, per germline (reference sequence). Unique molecular identifiers were added to individual cDNA molecules. TCRdb itself ran the 5' RACE reads through MiXCR, one entry per CDR3 protein. In the table there are approximately 73,000 distinct CDR3 sequences, around 13% of which are singletons. Notes on the study in general: The VDJdb matching leaned toward anti-spike CD8 responses and overlooked private and CD4 specificities.

The rearrangement joins TRBV20-1 to TRBJ1-4; perhaps TRBD1 as D (6 bases). This clonotype was obtained from an adult who was a healthcare worker with PCR-confirmed SARS-CoV-2 infection or an uninfected control (not recorded which). The sequencing sample was made of whole blood. CDR3 in amino acids: CSARDVKGTEKLFF. The CDR3 region has the DNA TGCAGTGCTAGAGATGTTAAGGGGACAGAAAAACTGTTTTTT.